This TCR beta chain emerged from a study of glioma-infiltrating T cells. Comment on this clonotype: Its ends do not fully match the called genes, so a read error is possible.

Germline V gene lookup returns CDR1 SQVTM and CDR2 ANQGSEA. The CDR3 loop spans 16 amino acids. The iRepertoire nested amplicon-rescue multiplex PCR amplified TCR alpha and beta CDR3s from RNA. One-step reverse transcription and amplification started from roughly 100-400 ng of tissue mRNA or PBMC total RNA. One entry per CDR3 protein, called by TCRdb with MiXCR from the multiplex PCR reads. The sample lists some 93,000 distinct CDR3 sequences, 35% to 45% occurring once. The TCR comes from a human donor with low-grade glioma or glioblastoma, undergoing nonglioma brain surgery, or in good health (not recorded which). This sequence joins TRBV29-1 and TRBJ2-3, with D possibly being TRBD1 (6 bases). The material sequenced was glioma tissue, nonneoplastic brain tissue, or PBMCs (not recorded which). CDR3 bases: TGCAGAGTTGAAGACCGGGCAGGGGCGAGCAAAGATACGCAGTATTTT. Amino acids: CRVEDRAGASKDTQYF.